This is a list of T cell receptor beta chains from one sample in a study of human T cells and chemical hapten exposure. From the RACE reads, TCRdb called clonotypes with MiXCR, one entry per CDR3 protein. The table lists some 180,000 distinct CDR3 sequences, 20% to 25% of them singletons. The source was whole blood, collected in connection with sensitization to the hapten diphenylcyclopropenone (DPC). The receptor source for this set is a woman between 45 and 60 years old with alopecia areata. Some clones in this sample may be carry-over from other donors' samples. The CDR3 runs from the conserved cysteine through the conserved F or W. Fields, in order: J gene, D gene, clone size, V gene, CDR3 DNA, CDR3 protein. D genes are given only for firm matches. Expanded clones get a size class; other rows say once, few or many, or leave the size out.

TRBJ2-3 - - TRBV20-1 TGCAGTGCTAACCCTCTTAGGCACCGGGACCGCACAGATACGCAGTATTTT CSANPLRHRDRTDTQYF
TRBJ1-5 - - TRBV7-3 TGTGCCAGCAGCTTTAATAGGGGCGACGAGTGGCCCCAGCATTTT CASSFNRGDEWPQHF
TRBJ2-7 TRBD1 few TRBV18 TGTGCCAGCTCACCCGGGACAGGGAACGAGCAGTACTTC CASSPGTGNEQYF
TRBJ2-7 - few TRBV10-3 TGTGCCATCAGGGAGGACGGAAGCTACGAGCAGTACTTC CAIREDGSYEQYF
TRBJ2-2 - few TRBV7-7 TGTGCTAGCAGCTCGGACGGGAACACCGGGGAGCTGTTTTTT CASSSDGNTGELFF
TRBJ2-1 TRBD1 - TRBV10-2 TGCGCCAGCCTCGAGACAGGGTACGCCAATGAGCAGTTCTTC CASLETGYANEQFF
TRBJ1-5 - few TRBV27 TGTGCCAGCAGTTTAAGCAGGGGCAATCAGCCCCAGCATTTT CASSLSRGNQPQHF
TRBJ2-1 TRBD2 few TRBV2 TGTGCCAGCAGTGAAGAGGCGGGAGGGCTCTACAATGAGCAGTTCTTC CASSEEAGGLYNEQFF
TRBJ1-2 TRBD1 - TRBV29-1 TGCAGCGTAACGACAGGGGGCCATGGCTACAACTTC CSVTTGGHGYNF
TRBJ2-3 TRBD2 few TRBV15 TGTGCCACCAGCAGAGATAAGTCAGCGGGAGCTGCAGATACGCAGTATTTT CATSRDKSAGAADTQYF
TRBJ1-1 - - TRBV29-1 TGCAGCGTTGGTCCGATGAGGAACACTGAAGCTTTCTTT CSVGPMRNTEAFF
TRBJ2-7 TRBD1 - TRBV9 TGTGCCAGCAGCGCCACCGGGACAGGGCCCTACGAGCAGTACTTC CASSATGTGPYEQYF
TRBJ2-1 TRBD1 - TRBV5-4 TGTGCCAGCAGCTTGGATCCGGGACAGGGTCTGATCTTC CASSLDPGQGLIF
TRBJ2-7 - - TRBV4-2 TGTGCCAGCAGCCAACGGGACACAACCAACTACGAGCAGTACTTC CASSQRDTTNYEQYF
TRBJ2-5 TRBD1 - TRBV5-1 TGCGCCAGCAAAGGGGGGACAGGTTCTGAAGAGACCCAGTACTTC CASKGGTGSEETQYF
TRBJ2-2 - many TRBV29-1 TGCAGCGTTGGCGACAGGAGGGCGAACACCGGGGAGCTGTTTTTT CSVGDRRANTGELFF
TRBJ1-2 - - TRBV5-1 TGCGCCAGCAGCTTGGAACGGGGGACACCTTATGGCTACACCTTC CASSLERGTPYGYTF
TRBJ2-7 - once TRBV4-2 TGTGCCAGCAGCCAAGAGGCAAAAGGGCCCTACGAGCAGTACTTC CASSQEAKGPYEQYF
TRBJ2-3 TRBD2 few TRBV14 TGTGCCAGCAGCCACAACCCTAGCGGAACAGATACGCAGTATTTT CASSHNPSGTDTQYF
TRBJ2-7 TRBD2 - TRBV5-1 TGCGCCAGCAGCTCTGAACTAGCGGGAGCTCAGTACTTC CASSSELAGAQYF
TRBJ1-1 TRBD1 few TRBV5-6 TGTGCCAGCAGCGTATTACAGGGGATGAACACTGAAGCTTTCTTT CASSVLQGMNTEAFF
TRBJ2-3 TRBD2 few TRBV20-1 TGCAGTGCTTACCGGAATAGCGGGAGGTCAGATACGCAGTATTTT CSAYRNSGRSDTQYF
TRBJ2-7 - few TRBV7-9 TGTGCCAGCAGCTTATACATCTACGAGCAGTACTTC CASSLYIYEQYF
TRBJ1-3 - few TRBV7-6 TGTGCCAGCACCACCGGGGAGGGCCCCATATATTTT CASTTGEGPIYF
TRBJ2-5 - - TRBV15 TGTGCCACCAGCAGGGAAGAGACCCAGTACTTC CATSREETQYF
TRBJ2-7 - - TRBV20-1 TGCAGTGCTCACTCGGCCGACACCTACGAGCAGTACTTC CSAHSADTYEQYF
TRBJ2-7 TRBD2 - TRBV20-1 TGCAGTGCTAGTGAGCTAGCGGGATCAGGCGAGCAGTACTTC CSASELAGSGEQYF
TRBJ1-1 - many TRBV6-1 TGTGCCAGCAGCGCCATGGGGACAACTGAAGCTTTCTTT CASSAMGTTEAFF
TRBJ2-1 TRBD2 once TRBV5-1 TGCGCCAGCAGCAAAGCGGGAGGGCCTGGGTATGAGCAGTTCTTC CASSKAGGPGYEQFF
TRBJ1-1 - - TRBV29-1 TGCAGCGTTGAAGATGGTGGGGGGACTGAAGCTTTCTTT CSVEDGGGTEAFF
TRBJ2-3 - - TRBV5-1 TGCGCCAGCAGCGTTGGACGGCGGGATGATACGCAGTATTTT CASSVGRRDDTQYF
TRBJ1-2 - few TRBV10-2 TGCGCCAGCAGTGATTCCTCCTATGGCTACACCTTC CASSDSSYGYTF
TRBJ1-1 TRBD1 few TRBV10-2 TGCGCCAGCAGTGAGGCCCCACAGGGGAGGGGAGCTTTCTTT CASSEAPQGRGAFF
TRBJ2-3 - few TRBV29-1 TGCAGCGTTGTTGGCAGGGCCACAGATACGCAGTATTTT CSVVGRATDTQYF
TRBJ2-5 - few TRBV9 TGTGCCAGCAGCGCCGGCGTGACCCAGTACTTC CASSAGVTQYF
TRBJ1-3 TRBD1 - TRBV5-4 TGTGCCAGCAGCCCCCGGCCGACAGGGAGAGGAAACACCATATATTTT CASSPRPTGRGNTIYF
TRBJ2-7 - few TRBV6-2/TRBV6-3 TGTGCCAGCAGCCCCACAAGCTCCTACGAGCAGTACTTC CASSPTSSYEQYF
TRBJ1-1 - few TRBV14 TGTGCCAGCAGCAGCGGGGGGAAAGCTTTCTTT CASSSGGKAFF
TRBJ2-3 - - TRBV11-2 TGTGCCAGCAGCTTTGGGGTGGCCCCAGATACGCAGTATTTT CASSFGVAPDTQYF
TRBJ1-2 TRBD1 few TRBV30 TGTGCCTGTGGACAGGTCCTCTATGGCTACACCTTC CACGQVLYGYTF
TRBJ1-2 - - TRBV18 TGTGCCAGCTCACCAGCGGGGGAACATGGCTACACCTTC CASSPAGEHGYTF